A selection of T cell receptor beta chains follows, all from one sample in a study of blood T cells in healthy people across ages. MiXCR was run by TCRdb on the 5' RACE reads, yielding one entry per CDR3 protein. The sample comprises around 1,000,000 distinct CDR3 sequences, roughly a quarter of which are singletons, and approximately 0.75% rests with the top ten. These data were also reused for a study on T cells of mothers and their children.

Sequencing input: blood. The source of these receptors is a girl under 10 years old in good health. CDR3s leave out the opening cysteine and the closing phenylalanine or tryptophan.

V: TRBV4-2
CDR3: ASSQHLFVGQGEPTDTQY

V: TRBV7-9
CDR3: ASEPPDPMHEQY

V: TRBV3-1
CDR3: ASSQENIQQVYYGYT

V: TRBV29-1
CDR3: SVESREGRETQY

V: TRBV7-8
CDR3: ASSLEVSPSKETQY

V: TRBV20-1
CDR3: SARVSRTGETQY

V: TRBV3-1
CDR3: ASSSGPPGTQY

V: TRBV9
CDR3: ASSGPFRGLGEKLF

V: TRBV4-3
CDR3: ASSQQAGGPDNEQF

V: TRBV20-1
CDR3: SASRGGDTQY

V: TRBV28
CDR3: ASWTSPKGQY

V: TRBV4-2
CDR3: ASSQGGGQGGHQPQH

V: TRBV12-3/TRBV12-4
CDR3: ASSFGGFLNTEAF

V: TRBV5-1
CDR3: ASSLVRGLLNTEAF

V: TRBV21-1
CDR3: ASRRRTKDRRHYQPQH

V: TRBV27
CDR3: ASSLSAGRISYEQY

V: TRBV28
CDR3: ASSLRKPETQY

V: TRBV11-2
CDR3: ASSPGTGDETQY

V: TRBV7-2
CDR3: ASSLGWRSGVSYNEQF

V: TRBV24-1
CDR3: ATSDSGGWGYT

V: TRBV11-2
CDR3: ASSFQPLRGWTQY

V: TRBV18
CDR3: ASSPGTGGNIQY

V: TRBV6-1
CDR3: ASSVFKGTQEAQY

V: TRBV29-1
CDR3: SVEREDGYEQY

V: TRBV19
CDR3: ASSIRDKGGPLV

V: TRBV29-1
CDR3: SPIGREGTDTQY

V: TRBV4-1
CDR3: ASSQGQENYNEQF

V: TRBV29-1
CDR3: SVRLAGGHNEQF

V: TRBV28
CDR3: ASSLSPGLNYGYT

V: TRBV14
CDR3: ASSRTRPDTQY

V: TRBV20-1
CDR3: SARRGAQGYT

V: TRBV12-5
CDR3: ASGSPTGGASYGYT

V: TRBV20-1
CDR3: SAPRATDTQY

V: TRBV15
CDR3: ATSLGGKETQY

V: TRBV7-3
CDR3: ASSLTGGADSYNEQF

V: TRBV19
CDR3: ASSIVGAGEQY

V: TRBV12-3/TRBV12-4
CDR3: ASSFPSRDRGRAGELF

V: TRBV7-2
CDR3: ASSLQLTSGDQETQY

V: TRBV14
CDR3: ASSRPGFWRTEAF

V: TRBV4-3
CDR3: ASSLMLSGANVLT

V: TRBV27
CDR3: ASSLSVWAEQF

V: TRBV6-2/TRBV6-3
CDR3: ASSQNAGQPTYEQY

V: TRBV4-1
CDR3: ASSQEGAGQPQH

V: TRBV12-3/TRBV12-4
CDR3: ASSGQGDETQY

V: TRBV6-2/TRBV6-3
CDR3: ASSYDRYEQY

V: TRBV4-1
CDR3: ASSQASGGPKF

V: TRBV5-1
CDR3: ASSPRLGQLSYEQY

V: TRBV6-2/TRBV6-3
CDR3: ASIPAGALGYEQY

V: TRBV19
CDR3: ASSIGQNEQF

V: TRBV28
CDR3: ASNWAWVAGGNTGELF

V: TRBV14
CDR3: ASSPQPDTQY

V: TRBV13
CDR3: ASSSPSDYYEQY

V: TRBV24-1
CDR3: ATRTRETTNEKLF

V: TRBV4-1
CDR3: ASSQGGTGEKLF